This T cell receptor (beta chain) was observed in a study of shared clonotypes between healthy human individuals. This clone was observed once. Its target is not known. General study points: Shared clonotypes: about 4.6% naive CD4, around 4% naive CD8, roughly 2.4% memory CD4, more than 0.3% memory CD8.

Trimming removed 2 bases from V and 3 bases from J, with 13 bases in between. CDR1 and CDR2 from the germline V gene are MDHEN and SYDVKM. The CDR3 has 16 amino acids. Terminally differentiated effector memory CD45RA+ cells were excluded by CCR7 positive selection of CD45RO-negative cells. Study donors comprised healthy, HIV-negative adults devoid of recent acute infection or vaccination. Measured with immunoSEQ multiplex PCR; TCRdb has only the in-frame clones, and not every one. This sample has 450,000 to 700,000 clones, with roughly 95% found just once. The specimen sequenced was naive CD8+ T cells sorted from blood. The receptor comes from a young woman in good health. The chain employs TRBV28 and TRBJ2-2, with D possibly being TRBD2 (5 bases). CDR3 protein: CASSLSGILDTGELFF. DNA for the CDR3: TGTGCCAGCAGTTTAAGCGGCATTTTAGACACCGGGGAGCTGTTTTTT. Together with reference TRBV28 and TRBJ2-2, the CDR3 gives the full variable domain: DVKVTQSSRYLVKRTGEKVFLECVQDMDHENMFWYRQDPGLGLRLIYFSYDVKMKEKGDIPEGYSVSREKKERFSLILESASTNQTSMYLCASSLSGILDTGELFFGEGSRLTVL.